Included here is one TCR beta chain sequence, with context. Libraries were prepared by immunoSEQ multiplex PCR; TCRdb keeps only in-frame clonotypes and omits some of them. Among roughly 100,000 clones listed, about 80% were seen once. The sample belongs to a study of blood T cell repertoires in COVID-19. On the study more broadly: Sources were T cells, B-cell-depleted T cells, or PBMCs; the material itself was cDNA or gDNA.

This CDR3 region has 15 residues. Germline V gene sequence: CDR1 LNHDA, CDR2 SQIVND (reference sequence). The V gene end was trimmed by 4 bases and the J gene end by 4 bases; junction bases not matched to a gene: 9. The gene calls are TRBV19 and TRBJ1-2; 7 bases are shared with TRBD1. The receptor's source is a man between 60 and 75 years old with acute or convalescent COVID-19. Sequencing was performed on peripheral blood. The CDR3 reads CASSRSGTASYGYTF. DNA of the CDR3: TGTGCCAGTAGTAGGTCCGGGACAGCCTCCTATGGCTACACCTTC.